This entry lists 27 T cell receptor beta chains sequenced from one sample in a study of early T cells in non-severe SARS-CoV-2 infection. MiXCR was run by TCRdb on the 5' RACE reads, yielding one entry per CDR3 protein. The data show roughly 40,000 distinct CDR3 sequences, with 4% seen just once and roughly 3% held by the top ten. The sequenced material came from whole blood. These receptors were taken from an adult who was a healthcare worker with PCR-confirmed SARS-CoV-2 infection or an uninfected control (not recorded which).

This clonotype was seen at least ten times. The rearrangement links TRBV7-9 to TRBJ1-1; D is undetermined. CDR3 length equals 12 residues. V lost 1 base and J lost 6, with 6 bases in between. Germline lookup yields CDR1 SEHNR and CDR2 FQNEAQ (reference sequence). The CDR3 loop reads CASSLGLAEAFF. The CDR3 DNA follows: TGTGCCAGCAGCTTAGGTCTCGCTGAAGCTTTCTTT.

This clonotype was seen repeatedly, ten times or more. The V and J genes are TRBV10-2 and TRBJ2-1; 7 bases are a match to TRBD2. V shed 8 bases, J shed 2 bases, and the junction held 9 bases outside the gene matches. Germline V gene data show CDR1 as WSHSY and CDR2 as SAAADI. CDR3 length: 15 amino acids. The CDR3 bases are TGCGCCAGCCGAAGCGGGGCAAGTGCCTACAATGAGCAGTTCTTC. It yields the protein CASRSGASAYNEQFF.

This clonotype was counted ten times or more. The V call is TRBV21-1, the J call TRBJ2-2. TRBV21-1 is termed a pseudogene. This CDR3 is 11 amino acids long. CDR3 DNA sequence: TGTGCCAGCCCTTACGCAGGGGAGCTGTTTTTT. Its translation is CASPYAGELFF.

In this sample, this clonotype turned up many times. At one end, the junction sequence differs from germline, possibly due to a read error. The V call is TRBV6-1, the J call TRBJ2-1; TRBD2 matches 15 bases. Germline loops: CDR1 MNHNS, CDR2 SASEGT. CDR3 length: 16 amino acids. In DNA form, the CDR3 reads TGTGCCAGCAGCGAAGGGACTAGCGGGGGGATCGATGAGCAGTTCTTC. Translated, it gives CASSEGTSGGIDEQFF.

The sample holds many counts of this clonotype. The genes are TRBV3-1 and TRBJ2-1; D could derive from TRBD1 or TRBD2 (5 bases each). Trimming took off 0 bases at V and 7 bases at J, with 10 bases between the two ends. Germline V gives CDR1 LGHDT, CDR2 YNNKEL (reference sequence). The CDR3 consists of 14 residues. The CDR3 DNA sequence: TGTGCCAGCAGCCAAGAGTTGGGGGAGAATGAGCAGTTCTTC. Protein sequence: CASSQELGENEQFF.

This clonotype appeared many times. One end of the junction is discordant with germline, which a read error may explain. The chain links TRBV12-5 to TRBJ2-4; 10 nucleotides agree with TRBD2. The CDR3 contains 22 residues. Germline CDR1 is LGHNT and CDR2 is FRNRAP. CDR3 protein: CASGLAPPLRFTSGGARNIQYF. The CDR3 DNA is TGTGCTAGTGGTTTGGCCCCCCCCTTAAGGTTTACAAGCGGGGGGGCCAGAAACATTCAGTACTTC.

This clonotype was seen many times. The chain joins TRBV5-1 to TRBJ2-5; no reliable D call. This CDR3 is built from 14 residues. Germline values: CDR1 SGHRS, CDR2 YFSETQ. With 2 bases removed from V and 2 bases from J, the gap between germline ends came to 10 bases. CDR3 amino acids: CASSLGRIQETQYF. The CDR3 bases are TGCGCCAGCAGCTTAGGACGGATTCAAGAGACCCAGTACTTC.

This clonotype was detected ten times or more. The CDR3 coding sequence is TGCGCCAGCAGCTTGAGGACAGATACGCAGTATTTT. Its translation: CASSLRTDTQYF. The chain has TRBV5-1 and TRBJ2-3; D ambiguous. The V and J ends lost 1 base and 3 bases respectively, with 3 bases between them. CDR3 length: 12 residues. Germline CDR1 reads SGHRS; CDR2 reads YFSETQ.

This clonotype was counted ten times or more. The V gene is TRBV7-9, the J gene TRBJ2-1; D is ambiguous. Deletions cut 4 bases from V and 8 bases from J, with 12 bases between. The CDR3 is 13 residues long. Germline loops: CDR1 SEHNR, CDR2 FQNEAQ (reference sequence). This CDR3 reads CASSWASEYEQFF. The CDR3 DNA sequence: TGTGCCAGCAGCTGGGCCAGTGAGTATGAGCAGTTCTTC.

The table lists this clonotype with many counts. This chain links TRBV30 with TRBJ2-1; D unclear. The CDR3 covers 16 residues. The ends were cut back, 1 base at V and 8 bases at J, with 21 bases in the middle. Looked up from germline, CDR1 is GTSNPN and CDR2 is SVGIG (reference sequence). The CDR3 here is CAWSAPRSLIRHEQFF. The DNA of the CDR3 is TGTGCCTGGAGTGCACCTCGGTCTTTAATACGTCATGAGCAGTTCTTC. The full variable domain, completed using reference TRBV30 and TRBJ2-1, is SQTIHQWPATLVQPVGSPLSLECTVEGTSNPNLYWYRQAAGRGLQLLFYSVGIGQISSEVPQNLSASRPQDRQFILSSKKLLLSDSGFYLCAWSAPRSLIRHEQFFGPGTRLTVL.

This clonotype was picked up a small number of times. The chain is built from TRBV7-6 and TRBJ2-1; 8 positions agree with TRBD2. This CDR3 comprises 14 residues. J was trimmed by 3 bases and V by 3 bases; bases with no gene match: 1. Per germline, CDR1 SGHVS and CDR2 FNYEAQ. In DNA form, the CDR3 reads TGTGCCAGCAGCTTGGGACTAGGCTACAATGAGCAGTTCTTC. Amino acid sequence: CASSLGLGYNEQFF.

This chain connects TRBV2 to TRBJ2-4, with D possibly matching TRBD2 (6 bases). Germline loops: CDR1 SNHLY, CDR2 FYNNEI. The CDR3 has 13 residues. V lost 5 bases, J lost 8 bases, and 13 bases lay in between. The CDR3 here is CASSSLGGDIQYF. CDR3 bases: TGTGCCAGCAGTTCCCTCGGCGGGGACATTCAGTACTTC.

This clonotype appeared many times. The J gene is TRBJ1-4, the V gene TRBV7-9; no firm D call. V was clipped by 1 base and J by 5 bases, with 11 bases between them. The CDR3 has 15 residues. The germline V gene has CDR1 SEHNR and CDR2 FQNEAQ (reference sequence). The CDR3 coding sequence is TGTGCCAGCAGCTTAGGTGCAGGACGGAATGAAAAACTGTTTTTT. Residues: CASSLGAGRNEKLFF.

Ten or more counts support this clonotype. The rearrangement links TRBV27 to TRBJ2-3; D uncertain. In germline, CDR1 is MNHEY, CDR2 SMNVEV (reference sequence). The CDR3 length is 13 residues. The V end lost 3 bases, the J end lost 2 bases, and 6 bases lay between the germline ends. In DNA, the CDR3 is TGTGCCAGCAGTTTGGGGAACACAGATACGCAGTATTTT. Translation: CASSLGNTDTQYF.

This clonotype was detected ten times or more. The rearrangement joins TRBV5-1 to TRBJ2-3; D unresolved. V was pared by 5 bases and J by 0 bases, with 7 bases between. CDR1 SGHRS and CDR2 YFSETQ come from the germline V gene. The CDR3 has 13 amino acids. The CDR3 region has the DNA TGCGCCAGCAGGCGCATAAGCACAGATACGCAGTATTTT. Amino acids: CASRRISTDTQYF.

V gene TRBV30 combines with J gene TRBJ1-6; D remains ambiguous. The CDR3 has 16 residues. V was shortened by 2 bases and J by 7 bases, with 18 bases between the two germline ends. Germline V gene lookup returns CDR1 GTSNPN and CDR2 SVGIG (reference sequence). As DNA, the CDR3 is TGTGCCTGGAGTAGAAACCGTACTAAGAGGAATTCACCCCTCCACTTT. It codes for CAWSRNRTKRNSPLHF.

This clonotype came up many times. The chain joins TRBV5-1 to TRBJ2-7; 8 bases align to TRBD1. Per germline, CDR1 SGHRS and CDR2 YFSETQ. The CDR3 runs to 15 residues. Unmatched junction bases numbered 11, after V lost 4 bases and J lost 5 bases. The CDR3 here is CASSPDRGQSHEQYF. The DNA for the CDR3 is TGCGCCAGCAGCCCCGACAGGGGACAATCCCACGAGCAGTACTTC.

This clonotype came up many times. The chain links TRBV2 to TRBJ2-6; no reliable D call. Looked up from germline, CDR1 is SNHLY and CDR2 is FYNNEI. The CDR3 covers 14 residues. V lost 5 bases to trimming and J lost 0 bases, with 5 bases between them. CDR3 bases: TGTGCCAGCAGTCAGTTCTCTGGGGCCAACGTCCTGACTTTC. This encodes CASSQFSGANVLTF.

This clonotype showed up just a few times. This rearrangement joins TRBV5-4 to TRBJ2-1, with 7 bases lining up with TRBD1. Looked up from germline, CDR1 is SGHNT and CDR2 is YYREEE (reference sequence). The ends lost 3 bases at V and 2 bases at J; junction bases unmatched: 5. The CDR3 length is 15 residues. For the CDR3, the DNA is TGTGCCAGCAGCTCACCGGGACAGCCCTACAATGAGCAGTTCTTC. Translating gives CASSSPGQPYNEQFF. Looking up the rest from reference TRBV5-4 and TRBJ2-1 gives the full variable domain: ETGVTQSPTHLIKTRGQQVTLRCSSQSGHNTVSWYQQALGQGPQFIFQYYREEENGRGNFPPRFSGLQFPNYSSELNVNALELDDSALYLCASSSPGQPYNEQFFGPGTRLTVL.

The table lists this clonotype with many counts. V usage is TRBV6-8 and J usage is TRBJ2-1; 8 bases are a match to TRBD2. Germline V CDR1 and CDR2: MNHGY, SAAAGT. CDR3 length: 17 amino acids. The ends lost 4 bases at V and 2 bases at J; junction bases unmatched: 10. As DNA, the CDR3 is TGTGCCAGCAGTTCCTTTTCTCGGGGGGGAGCCTACAATGAGCAGTTCTTC. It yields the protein CASSSFSRGGAYNEQFF.

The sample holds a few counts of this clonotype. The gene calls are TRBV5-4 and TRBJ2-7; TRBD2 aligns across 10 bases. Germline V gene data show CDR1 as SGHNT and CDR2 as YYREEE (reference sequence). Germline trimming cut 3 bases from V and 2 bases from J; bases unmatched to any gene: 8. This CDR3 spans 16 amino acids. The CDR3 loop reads CASSSGGAGGTYEQYF. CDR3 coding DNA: TGTGCCAGCAGCTCCGGGGGAGCGGGAGGGACCTACGAGCAGTACTTC. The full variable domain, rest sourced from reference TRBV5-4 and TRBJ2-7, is ETGVTQSPTHLIKTRGQQVTLRCSSQSGHNTVSWYQQALGQGPQFIFQYYREEENGRGNFPPRFSGLQFPNYSSELNVNALELDDSALYLCASSSGGAGGTYEQYFGPGTRLTVT.

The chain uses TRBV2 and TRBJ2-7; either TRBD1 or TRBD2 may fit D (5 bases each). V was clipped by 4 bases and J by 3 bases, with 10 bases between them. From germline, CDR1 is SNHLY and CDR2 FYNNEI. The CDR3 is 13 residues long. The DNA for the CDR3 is TGTGCCAGCAGTGGAGGGGTTGGCTACGAGCAGTACTTC. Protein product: CASSGGVGYEQYF.

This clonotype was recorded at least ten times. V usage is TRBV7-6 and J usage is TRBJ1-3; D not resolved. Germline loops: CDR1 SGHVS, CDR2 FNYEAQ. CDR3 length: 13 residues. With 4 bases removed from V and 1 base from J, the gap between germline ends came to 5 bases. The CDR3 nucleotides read TGTGCCAGCAGCTCGGGGTCTGGAAACACCATATATTTT. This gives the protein CASSSGSGNTIYF.

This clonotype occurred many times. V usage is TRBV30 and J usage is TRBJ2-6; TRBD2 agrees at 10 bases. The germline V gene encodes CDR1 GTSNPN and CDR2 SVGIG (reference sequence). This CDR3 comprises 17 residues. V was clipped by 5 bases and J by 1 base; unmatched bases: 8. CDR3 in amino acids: CAWGVLAGRSGANVLTF. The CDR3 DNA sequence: TGTGCCTGGGGGGTACTAGCGGGACGGTCTGGGGCCAACGTCCTGACTTTC. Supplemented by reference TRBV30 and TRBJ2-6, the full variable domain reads SQTIHQWPATLVQPVGSPLSLECTVEGTSNPNLYWYRQAAGRGLQLLFYSVGIGQISSEVPQNLSASRPQDRQFILSSKKLLLSDSGFYLCAWGVLAGRSGANVLTFGAGSRLTVL.

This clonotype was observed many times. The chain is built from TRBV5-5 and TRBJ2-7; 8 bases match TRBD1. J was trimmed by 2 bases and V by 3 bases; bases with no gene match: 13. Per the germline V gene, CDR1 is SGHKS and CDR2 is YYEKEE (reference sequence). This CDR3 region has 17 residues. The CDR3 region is CASSYRTGWQVAYEQYF. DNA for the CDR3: TGTGCCAGCAGCTACAGGACAGGGTGGCAGGTCGCCTACGAGCAGTACTTC. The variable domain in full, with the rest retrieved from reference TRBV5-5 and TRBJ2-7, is DAGVTQSPTHLIKTRGQQVTLRCSPISGHKSVSWYQQVLGQGPQFIFQYYEKEERGRGNFPDRFSARQFPNYSSELNVNALLLGDSALYLCASSYRTGWQVAYEQYFGPGTRLTVT.

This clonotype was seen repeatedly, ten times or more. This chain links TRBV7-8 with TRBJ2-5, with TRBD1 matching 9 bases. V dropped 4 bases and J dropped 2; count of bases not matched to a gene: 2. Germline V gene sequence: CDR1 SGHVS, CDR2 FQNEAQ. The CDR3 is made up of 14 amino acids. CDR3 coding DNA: TGTGCCAGCAGCTCCGGACAGGGGCAAGAGACCCAGTACTTC. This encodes CASSSGQGQETQYF.

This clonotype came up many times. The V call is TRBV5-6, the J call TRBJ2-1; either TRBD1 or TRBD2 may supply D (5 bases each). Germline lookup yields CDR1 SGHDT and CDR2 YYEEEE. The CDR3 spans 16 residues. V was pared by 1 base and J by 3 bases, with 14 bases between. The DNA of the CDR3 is TGTGCCAGCAGCTTGCTGGGGACGTTTAACTACAATGAGCAGTTCTTC. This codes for CASSLLGTFNYNEQFF.